A selection of T cell receptor beta chains follows, all from one sample in a study of glioma-infiltrating T cells after dendritic cell vaccination. This table comes from immunoSEQ multiplex PCR, and its TCRdb copy is limited to in-frame clones, with some not included. This table holds around 83,000 clones, about 85% found once. Specimen: blood, collected after dendritic cell vaccination. These receptors were obtained from a human donor with glioblastoma. Both conserved end residues are trimmed from each CDR3. Each record gives: J gene, D gene, V gene, CDR3 protein. The D gene is left open where the match is weak.

TRBJ2-2 TRBD1 TRBV29-1 SVDLGQVNTGELF
TRBJ2-7 NA TRBV4-1 ASSQDPFSYEQY
TRBJ2-7 TRBD2 TRBV19 ASRSTSGSDEQY
TRBJ2-1 TRBD2 TRBV18 ASSPDNWREGRDEQF
TRBJ2-7 TRBD1 TRBV6-5 ASRDRGPYEQY
TRBJ1-5 NA TRBV6-5 ASKSLLSGNQPQH
TRBJ2-3 TRBD1 TRBV9 ASSVALGGLDTQY
TRBJ2-5 NA TRBV6-6 ASSYLGVKETQY
TRBJ2-7 NA TRBV19 ASSPSQDEQY
TRBJ2-4 TRBD1 TRBV19 ASSIRDRKLAKNIQY
TRBJ2-5 TRBD2 TRBV28 ASSLTSGGQETQY
TRBJ1-1 NA TRBV4-3 ASSQKPGGTEAF
TRBJ2-1 TRBD2 TRBV2 ASSDPGTSGYNEQF
TRBJ2-4 TRBD2 TRBV7-9 ASSLSFGLAGVKNIQY
TRBJ2-2 TRBD2 TRBV7-9 ASSFRGTRNTGELF
TRBJ1-4 NA TRBV7-2 ASSLYGRDGEKLF
TRBJ1-3 NA TRBV9 ASSVGSDSGNTIY
TRBJ1-1 TRBD1 TRBV6-1 ASSEFSGQGAFGTEAF
TRBJ2-7 NA TRBV5-4 ASSFLSPPGRVGYEQY
TRBJ2-7 TRBD1 TRBV11-2 ASSLGGQGSYEQY
TRBJ2-2 TRBD1 TRBV5-4 ASSAVTGAGTGELF
TRBJ1-1 TRBD1 TRBV27 ASSLKTGGITEAF
TRBJ1-1 TRBD1 TRBV9 ASNPKGAEEFEAF
TRBJ1-4 TRBD1 TRBV6-5 ASKDRTTTNEKLF
TRBJ2-3 NA TRBV29-1 SVKTGGADTQY
TRBJ1-2 TRBD1 TRBV18 ASSPDRVASDGYT